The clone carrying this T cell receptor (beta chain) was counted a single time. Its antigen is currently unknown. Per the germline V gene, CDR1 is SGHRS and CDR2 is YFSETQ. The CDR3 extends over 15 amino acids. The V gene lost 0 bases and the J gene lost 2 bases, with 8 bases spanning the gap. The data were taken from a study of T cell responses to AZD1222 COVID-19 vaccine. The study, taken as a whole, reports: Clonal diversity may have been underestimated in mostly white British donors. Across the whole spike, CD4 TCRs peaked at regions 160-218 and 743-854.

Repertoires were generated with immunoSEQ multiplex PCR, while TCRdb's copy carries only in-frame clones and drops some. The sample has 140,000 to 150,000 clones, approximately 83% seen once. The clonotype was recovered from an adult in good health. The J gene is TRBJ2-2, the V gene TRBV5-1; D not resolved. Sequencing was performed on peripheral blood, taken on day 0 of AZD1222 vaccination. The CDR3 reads CASSLGSRNTGELFF. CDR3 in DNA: TGCGCCAGCAGCTTGGGTAGCCGCAACACCGGGGAGCTGTTTTTT.